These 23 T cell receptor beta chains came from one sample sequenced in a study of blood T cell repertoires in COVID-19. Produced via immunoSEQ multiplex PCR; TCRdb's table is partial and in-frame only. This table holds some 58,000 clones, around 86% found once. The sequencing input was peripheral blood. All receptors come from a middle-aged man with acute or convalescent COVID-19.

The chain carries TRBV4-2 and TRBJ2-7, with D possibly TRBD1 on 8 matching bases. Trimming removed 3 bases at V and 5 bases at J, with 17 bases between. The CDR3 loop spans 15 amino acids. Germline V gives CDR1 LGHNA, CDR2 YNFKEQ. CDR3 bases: TGTGCCAGCAGCCAGGAGGACAGGGAGGGCCACGAGCAGTACTTC. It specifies CASSQEDREGHEQYF.

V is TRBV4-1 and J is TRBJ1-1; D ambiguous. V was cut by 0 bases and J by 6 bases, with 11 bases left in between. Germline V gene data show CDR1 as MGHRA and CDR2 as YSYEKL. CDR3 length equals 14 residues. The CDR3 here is CASSQDQVIAEAFF. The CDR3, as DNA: TGCGCCAGCAGCCAAGATCAGGTCATCGCTGAAGCTTTCTTT.

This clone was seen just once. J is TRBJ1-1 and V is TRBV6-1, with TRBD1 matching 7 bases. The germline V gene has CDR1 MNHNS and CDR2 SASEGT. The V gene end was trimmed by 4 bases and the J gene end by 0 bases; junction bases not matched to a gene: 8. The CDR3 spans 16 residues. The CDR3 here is CASSATRQGMNTEAFF. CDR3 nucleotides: TGTGCCAGCAGTGCCACTCGACAGGGCATGAACACTGAAGCTTTCTTT.

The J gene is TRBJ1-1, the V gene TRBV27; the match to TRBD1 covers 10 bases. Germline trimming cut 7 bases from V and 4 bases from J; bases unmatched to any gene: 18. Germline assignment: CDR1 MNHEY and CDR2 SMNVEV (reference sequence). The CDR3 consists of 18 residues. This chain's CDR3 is CASIGRGQGGLRSTEAFF. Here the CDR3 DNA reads TGTGCCAGCATAGGAAGAGGACAGGGGGGATTGAGGAGCACTGAAGCTTTCTTT.

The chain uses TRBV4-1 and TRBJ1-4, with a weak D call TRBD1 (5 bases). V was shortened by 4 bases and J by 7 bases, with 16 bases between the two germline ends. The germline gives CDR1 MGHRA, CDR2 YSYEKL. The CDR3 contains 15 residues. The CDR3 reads CASSRQTGWGEKLFF. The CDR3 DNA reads TGCGCCAGCAGCCGCCAAACAGGTTGGGGTGAAAAACTGTTTTTT.

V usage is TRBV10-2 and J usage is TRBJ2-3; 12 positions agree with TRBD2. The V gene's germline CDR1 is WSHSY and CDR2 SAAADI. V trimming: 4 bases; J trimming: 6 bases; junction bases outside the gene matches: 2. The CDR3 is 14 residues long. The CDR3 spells CASSGTSGVDTQYF. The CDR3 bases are TGCGCCAGCAGTGGGACTAGCGGGGTGGATACGCAGTATTTT.

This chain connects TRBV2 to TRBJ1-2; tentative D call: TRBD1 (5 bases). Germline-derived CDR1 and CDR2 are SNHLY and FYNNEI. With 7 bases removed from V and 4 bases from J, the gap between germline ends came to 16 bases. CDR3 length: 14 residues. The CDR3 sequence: CASTTGEGSYGYTF. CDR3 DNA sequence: TGTGCCAGCACCACGGGGGAAGGAAGCTATGGCTACACCTTC.

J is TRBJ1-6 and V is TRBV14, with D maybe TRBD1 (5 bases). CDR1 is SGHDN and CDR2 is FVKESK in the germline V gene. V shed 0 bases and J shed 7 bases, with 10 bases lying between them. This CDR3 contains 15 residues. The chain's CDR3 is CASSQDWGFNSPLHF. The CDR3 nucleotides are TGTGCCAGCAGCCAAGATTGGGGCTTCAATTCACCCCTCCACTTT.

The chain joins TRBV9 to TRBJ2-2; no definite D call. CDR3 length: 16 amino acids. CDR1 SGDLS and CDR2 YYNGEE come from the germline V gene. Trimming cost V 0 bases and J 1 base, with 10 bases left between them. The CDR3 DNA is TGTGCCAGCAGCGTAGCTGTGCAGATGAACACCGGGGAGCTGTTTTTT. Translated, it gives CASSVAVQMNTGELFF.

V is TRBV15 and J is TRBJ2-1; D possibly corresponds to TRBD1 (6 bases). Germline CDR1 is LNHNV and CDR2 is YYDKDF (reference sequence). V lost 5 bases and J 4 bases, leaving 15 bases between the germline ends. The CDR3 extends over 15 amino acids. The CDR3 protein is CATSRNQGIYNEQFF. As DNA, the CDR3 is TGTGCCACCAGCCGCAATCAGGGGATTTACAATGAGCAGTTCTTC.

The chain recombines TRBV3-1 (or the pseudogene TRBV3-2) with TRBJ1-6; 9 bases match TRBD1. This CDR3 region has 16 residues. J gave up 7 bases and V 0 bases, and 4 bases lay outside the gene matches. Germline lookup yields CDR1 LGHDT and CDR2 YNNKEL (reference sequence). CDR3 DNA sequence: TGTGCCAGCAGCCAAGAAACAGGGGGCGGAAATTCACCCCTCCACTTT. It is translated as CASSQETGGGNSPLHF.

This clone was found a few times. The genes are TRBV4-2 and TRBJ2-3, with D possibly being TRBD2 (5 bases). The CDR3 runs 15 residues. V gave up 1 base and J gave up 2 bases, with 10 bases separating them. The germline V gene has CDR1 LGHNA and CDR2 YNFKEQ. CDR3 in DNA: TGTGCCAGCAGCCAAGGCTCCGGGAACACAGATACGCAGTATTTT. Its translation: CASSQGSGNTDTQYF.

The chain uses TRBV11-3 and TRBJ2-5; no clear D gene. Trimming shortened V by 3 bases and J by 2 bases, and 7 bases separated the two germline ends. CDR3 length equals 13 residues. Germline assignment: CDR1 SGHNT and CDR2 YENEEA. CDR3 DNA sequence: TGTGCCAGCAGCTTTTTGCGGCAAGAGACCCAGTACTTC. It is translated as CASSFLRQETQYF.

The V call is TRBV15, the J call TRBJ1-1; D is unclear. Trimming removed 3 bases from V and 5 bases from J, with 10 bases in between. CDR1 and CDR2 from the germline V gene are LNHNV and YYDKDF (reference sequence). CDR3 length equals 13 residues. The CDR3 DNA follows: TGTGCCACCAGCAGTATCTTGCGGACTGAAGCTTTCTTT. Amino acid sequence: CATSSILRTEAFF.

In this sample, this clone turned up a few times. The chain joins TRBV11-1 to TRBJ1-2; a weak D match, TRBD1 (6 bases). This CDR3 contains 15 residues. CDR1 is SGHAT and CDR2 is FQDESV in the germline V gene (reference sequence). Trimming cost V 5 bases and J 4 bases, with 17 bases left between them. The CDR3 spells CASSTTDRQAYGYTF. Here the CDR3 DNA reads TGTGCCAGCAGCACGACTGACAGGCAAGCCTATGGCTACACCTTC. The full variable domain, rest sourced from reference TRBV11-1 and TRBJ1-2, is EAEVAQSPRYKITEKSQAVAFWCDPISGHATLYWYRQILGQGPELLVQFQDESVVDDSQLPKDRFSAERLKGVDSTLKIQPAELGDSAMYLCASSTTDRQAYGYTFGSGTRLTVV.

The DNA for the CDR3 is TGTGCCAGTAGTCGAGCCAGGGCGGATGAGCAGTTCTTC. This encodes CASSRARADEQFF. The genes are TRBV19 and TRBJ2-1; D might be TRBD1 (5 bases). The length of the CDR3 is 13 residues. CDR1 and CDR2 (germline): LNHDA, SQIVND (reference sequence). The V end was cut by 5 bases, the J end by 8 bases, with 13 bases between.

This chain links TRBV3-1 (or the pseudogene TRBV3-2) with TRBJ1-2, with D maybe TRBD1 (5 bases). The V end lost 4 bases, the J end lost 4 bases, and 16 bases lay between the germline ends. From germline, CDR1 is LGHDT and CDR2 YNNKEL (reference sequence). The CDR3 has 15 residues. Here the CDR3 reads CASSLRDGGVYGYTF. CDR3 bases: TGTGCCAGCAGCCTCCGGGACGGGGGAGTCTATGGCTACACCTTC.

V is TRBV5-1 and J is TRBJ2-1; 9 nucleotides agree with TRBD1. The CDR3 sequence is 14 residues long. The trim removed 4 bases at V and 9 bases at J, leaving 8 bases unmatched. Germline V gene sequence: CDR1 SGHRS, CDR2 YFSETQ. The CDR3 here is CASSLDRGGSEQFF. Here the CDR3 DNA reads TGCGCCAGCAGCCTGGACAGGGGCGGTTCTGAGCAGTTCTTC.

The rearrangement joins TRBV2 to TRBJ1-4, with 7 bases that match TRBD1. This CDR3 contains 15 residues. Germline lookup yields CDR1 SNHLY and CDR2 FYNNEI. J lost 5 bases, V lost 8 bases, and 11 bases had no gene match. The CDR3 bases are TGTGCCAGCCTAAATCCGGGACAGCTCAATGAAAAACTGTTTTTT. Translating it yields CASLNPGQLNEKLFF.

This chain's CDR3 is CATSRPHQGGETQYF. Written as DNA, the CDR3 is TGTGCCACCAGCAGACCACATCAGGGAGGAGAGACCCAGTACTTC. V is TRBV15 and J is TRBJ2-5; D might be TRBD2 (6 bases). The CDR3 extends over 15 amino acids. CDR1 is LNHNV, CDR2 YYDKDF, per germline (reference sequence). Trimming cost V 2 bases and J 4 bases, with 14 bases left between them.

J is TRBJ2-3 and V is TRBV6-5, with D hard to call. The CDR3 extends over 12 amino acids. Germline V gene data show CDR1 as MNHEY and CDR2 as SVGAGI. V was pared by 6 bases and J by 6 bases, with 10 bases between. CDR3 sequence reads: CASRAKSDTQYF. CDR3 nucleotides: TGTGCCAGCAGAGCAAAATCGGATACGCAGTATTTT.

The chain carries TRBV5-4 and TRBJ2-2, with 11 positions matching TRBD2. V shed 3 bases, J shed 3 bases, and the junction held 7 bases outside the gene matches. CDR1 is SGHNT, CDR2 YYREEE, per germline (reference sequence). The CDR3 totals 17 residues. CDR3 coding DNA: TGTGCCAGCAGCTGGGCGACTAGCGGGGACCACACCGGGGAGCTGTTTTTT. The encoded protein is CASSWATSGDHTGELFF.

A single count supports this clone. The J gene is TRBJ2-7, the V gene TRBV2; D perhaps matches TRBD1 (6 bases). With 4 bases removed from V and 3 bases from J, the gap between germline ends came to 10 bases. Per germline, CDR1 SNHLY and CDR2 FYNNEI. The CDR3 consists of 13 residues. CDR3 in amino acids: CASSVDRLYEQYF. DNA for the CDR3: TGTGCCAGCAGTGTAGACAGGCTCTACGAGCAGTACTTC.